The 12 T cell receptor beta chains below all came from one sample that was sequenced in a study of cytomegalovirus exposure and HLA in healthy donors. PCR amplification relied on 60 Vbeta primers (plus 13 Jbeta primers). The method was immunoSEQ multiplex PCR; TCRdb's version includes in-frame clones alone and lacks a portion of them. The sample has roughly 150,000 clones; about 70% are singletons. Material: PBMCs. All receptors come from a man between 40 and 49 years old in good health and CMV-seronegative.

The chain is built from TRBV5-4 and TRBJ2-1; D is ambiguous. The CDR3 is 16 amino acids. The germline V gene encodes CDR1 SGHNT and CDR2 YYREEE (reference sequence). V lost 0 bases, J lost 0 bases, and 10 bases lay in between. CDR3 loop: CASSLVQASSYNEQFF. CDR3 bases: TGTGCCAGCAGCTTGGTTCAGGCGAGCTCCTACAATGAGCAGTTCTTC.

This chain connects TRBV19 to TRBJ2-7; tentatively, D is TRBD1 (5 bases). Between the trimmed V and J ends, which lost 5 bases and 4 bases, there was a span of 12 bases. CDR1 LNHDA and CDR2 SQIVND come from the germline V gene (reference sequence). This CDR3 contains 13 residues. CDR3: CASSWGLGYEQYF. The DNA for the CDR3 is TGTGCCAGTAGTTGGGGCTTAGGGTACGAGCAGTACTTC.

This chain connects TRBV5-4 to TRBJ1-1; D is undetermined. Germline V CDR1 and CDR2: SGHNT, YYREEE (reference sequence). Between the trimmed V and J ends, which lost 4 bases and 1 base, there was a span of 14 bases. CDR3 length: 15 residues. CDR3 coding DNA: TGTGCCAGCAGCCCCGGTGGGAGCCAGAACACTGAAGCTTTCTTT. Its protein is CASSPGGSQNTEAFF.

The chain is built from TRBV5-1 and TRBJ2-2; D might be TRBD1 (5 bases). Germline assignment: CDR1 SGHRS and CDR2 YFSETQ. The germline V and J ends were trimmed by 4 bases and 5 bases, with 18 bases remaining between them. The CDR3 is 16 residues long. CDR3 region: CASSTQRGLGTGELFF. The CDR3 coding sequence is TGCGCCAGCAGCACCCAAAGGGGATTGGGGACCGGGGAGCTGTTTTTT.

J is TRBJ1-4 and V is TRBV5-1; D gene uncertain. The CDR3 extends over 16 amino acids. Germline CDR1 and CDR2: SGHRS and YFSETQ. V lost 0 bases and J lost 0, with 9 bases in between. CDR3 coding DNA: TGCGCCAGCAGCTTGGCCGGCGGGGCAACTAATGAAAAACTGTTTTTT. Protein: CASSLAGGATNEKLFF.

This chain uses TRBV9 with TRBJ2-3, with 8 bases lining up with TRBD2. The germline CDR1 and CDR2 sequences are SGDLS and YYNGEE. V gave up 2 bases and J gave up 4 bases; unmatched junction bases: 6. The CDR3 contains 15 residues. CDR3 nucleotides: TGTGCCAGCAGCGTCGGGGGGGTAGGGTCAGATACGCAGTATTTT. Amino acids: CASSVGGVGSDTQYF.

The genes are TRBV7-2 and TRBJ2-3; 8 nucleotides line up with TRBD2. The CDR3 runs to 17 residues. V shed 1 base and J 2 bases; nucleotides not matched to a gene: 8. CDR1 SGHTA and CDR2 FQGNSA come from the germline V gene. The CDR3 is CASSLGVIAGNTDTQYF. The DNA for the CDR3 is TGTGCCAGCAGCTTAGGTGTGATAGCGGGGAACACAGATACGCAGTATTTT.

The rearrangement joins TRBV6-6 to TRBJ2-2; D is possibly TRBD2 (5 bases). V was clipped by 7 bases and J by 3 bases, with 12 bases between them. CDR1 is MNHNY, CDR2 SVGAGI, per germline (reference sequence). The CDR3 is 14 residues long. CDR3 bases: TGTGCCAGCACGTGGGAGAGGGACACCGGGGAGCTGTTTTTT. Amino acids: CASTWERDTGELFF.

The chain links TRBV15 to TRBJ2-5; 9 positions match TRBD2. Looked up from germline, CDR1 is LNHNV and CDR2 is YYDKDF (reference sequence). V was pared by 3 bases and J by 5 bases, with 13 bases of the junction left unmatched. This CDR3 has 17 amino acids. CDR3: CATSSSLGAGGPETQYF. CDR3 nucleotides: TGTGCCACCAGCAGTTCCCTCGGCGCGGGGGGGCCGGAGACCCAGTACTTC.

This clone was seen a single time. The junction departs from germline at one end; a sequencing error may be responsible. V gene TRBV6-5 combines with J gene TRBJ1-2, with D perhaps TRBD1 (5 bases). The CDR3 is made up of 15 amino acids. Germline-derived CDR1 and CDR2 are MNHEY and SVGAGI. The CDR3 coding sequence is TGTGCCAGCAGTCCAGGCATGGGGCGGAACTATGTCTACACCTTC. Protein product: CASSPGMGRNYVYTF.

This chain links TRBV7-2 with TRBJ1-1; D call uncertain. The length of the CDR3 is 17 residues. The V end was cut by 1 base, the J end by 0 bases, with 15 bases between. CDR1 is SGHTA, CDR2 FQGNSA, per germline. CDR3 protein: CASSLVGGPLMNTEAFF. The DNA for the CDR3 is TGTGCCAGCAGCTTAGTGGGAGGACCTCTTATGAACACTGAAGCTTTCTTT. The complete variable domain, with remaining parts taken from reference TRBV7-2 and TRBJ1-1, reads GAGVSQSPSNKVTEKGKDVELRCDPISGHTALYWYRQSLGQGLEFLIYFQGNSAPDKSGLPSDRFSAERTGGSVSTLTIQRTQQEDSAVYLCASSLVGGPLMNTEAFFGQGTRLTVV.

The rearrangement uses TRBV7-9 and TRBJ1-1; TRBD1 matches at 8 bases. Germline-derived CDR1 and CDR2 are SEHNR and FQNEAQ (reference sequence). The V gene end was trimmed by 5 bases and the J gene end by 4 bases; junction bases not matched to a gene: 6. This CDR3 is built from 14 residues. The CDR3 nucleotides are TGTGCCAGCAGCCCAAGTACAGGGGGCACTGAAGCTTTCTTT. This codes for CASSPSTGGTEAFF.